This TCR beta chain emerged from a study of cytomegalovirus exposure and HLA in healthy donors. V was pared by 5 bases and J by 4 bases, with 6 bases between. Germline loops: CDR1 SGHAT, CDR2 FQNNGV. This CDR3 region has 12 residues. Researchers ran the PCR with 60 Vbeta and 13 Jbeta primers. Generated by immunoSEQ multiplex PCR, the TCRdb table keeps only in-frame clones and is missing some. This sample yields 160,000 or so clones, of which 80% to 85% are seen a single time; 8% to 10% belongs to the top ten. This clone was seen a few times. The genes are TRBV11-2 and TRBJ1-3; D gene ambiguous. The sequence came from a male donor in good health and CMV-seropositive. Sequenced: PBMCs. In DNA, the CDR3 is TGTGCCAGCAGCCGGTTCGGAAACACCATATATTTT. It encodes CASSRFGNTIYF.